This TCR beta chain comes out of a study of radiation and T cells in renal cell carcinoma. Method: immunoSEQ multiplex PCR; TCRdb's copy keeps in-frame clones and lacks some. The sample lists approximately 83,000 clones; around four fifths were seen once. Whole-study findings and limits: In blood, top tumor clones expanded by 2 weeks, shrinking by 4. Without pretreatment biopsies, baseline tumor clonotype presence was undetermined.

Worth noting for this clone: Its antigen remains unknown.

The time point denotes: blood 4 weeks post-SBRT, at nephrectomy. Treatment here: 15 Gy SBRT to primary tumor, nephrectomy 4 weeks later. Nephrectomy followed 15 Gy stereotactic body radiation by 4 weeks. Serial blood draws occurred at baseline and 2 and 4 weeks post-SBRT. Deletions cut 4 bases from V and 0 bases from J, with 13 bases between. Per the germline V gene, CDR1 is MNHEY and CDR2 is SVGAGI. The CDR3 has 16 residues. This chain links TRBV6-5 with TRBJ1-3; D ambiguous. Sequenced material: blood, taken from a patient whose treatment included radiotherapy and nephrectomy. This sequence originates from a man aged 45 to 65 with renal cell carcinoma. CDR3 sequence reads: CASSSSGLRSGNTIYF. DNA of the CDR3: TGTGCCAGCAGTTCCTCCGGGCTCCGCTCTGGAAACACCATATATTTT.